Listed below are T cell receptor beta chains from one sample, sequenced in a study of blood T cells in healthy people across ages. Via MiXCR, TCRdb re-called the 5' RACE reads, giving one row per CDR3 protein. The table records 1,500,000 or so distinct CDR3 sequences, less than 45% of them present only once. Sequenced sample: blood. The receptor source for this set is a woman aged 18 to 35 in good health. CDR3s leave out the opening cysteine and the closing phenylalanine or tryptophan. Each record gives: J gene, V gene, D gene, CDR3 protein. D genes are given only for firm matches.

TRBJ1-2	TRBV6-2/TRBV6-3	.	ASSYSKRYWGTNYGYT
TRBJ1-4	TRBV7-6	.	ASTSSGVGQKLF
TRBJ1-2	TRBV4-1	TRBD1	ASSQAGQQNGYT
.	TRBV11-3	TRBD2	ASSAGRVVTYEQY
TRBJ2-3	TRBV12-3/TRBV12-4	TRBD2	ASRQTPGLAGGPDTQY
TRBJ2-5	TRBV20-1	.	SASPGEQRETQY
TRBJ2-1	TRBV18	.	ASSPRDLKTSEQF
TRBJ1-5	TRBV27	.	ASSLRERGQPQH
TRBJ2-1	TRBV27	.	ASSFRVPYNEQF
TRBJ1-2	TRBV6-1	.	ASSEWGTYGYT
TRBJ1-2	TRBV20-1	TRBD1	SATGTGDGYT
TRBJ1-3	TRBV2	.	ASSESPQGYTIY
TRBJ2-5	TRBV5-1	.	ASSLEVMEDEQY
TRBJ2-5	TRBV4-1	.	ASSQVFGAETQY
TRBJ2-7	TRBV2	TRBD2	ASSEAAGAHEQY
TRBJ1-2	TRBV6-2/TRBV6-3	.	ASSSTDYYGYT
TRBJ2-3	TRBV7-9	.	ASSLAGFVPPY
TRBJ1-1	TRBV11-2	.	ASSFTRGPEAF
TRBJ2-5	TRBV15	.	ATSRDARETQY
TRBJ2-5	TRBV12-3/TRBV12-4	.	ASSRAGQETQY
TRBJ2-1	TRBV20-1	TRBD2	SADLAGGSYNEQF
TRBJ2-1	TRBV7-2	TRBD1	ASNKGDRGHEQF
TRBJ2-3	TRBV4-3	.	ASSRGYAGSTDTQY
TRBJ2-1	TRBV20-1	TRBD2	SALAGSYNEQF
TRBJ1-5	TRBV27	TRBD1	ASSPGTGLANQPQH
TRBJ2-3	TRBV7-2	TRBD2	ASSWEGGNTDTQY
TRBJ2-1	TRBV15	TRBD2	ATSRGSGRSNNEQF
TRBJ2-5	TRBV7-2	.	ASKLGGAKETQY
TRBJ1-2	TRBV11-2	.	ASSLESADYGYT
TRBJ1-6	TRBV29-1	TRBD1	SVLPGQGSPLH
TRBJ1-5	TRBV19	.	ASSLQGYSNQPQH
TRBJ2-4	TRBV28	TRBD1	ASSFPTGTGLAKNIQY
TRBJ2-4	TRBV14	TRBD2	ASSQGLAENIQY
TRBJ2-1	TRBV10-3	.	AISESAFRGWSCYNEQF
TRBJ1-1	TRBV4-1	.	ASSPFTGAMNTEAF
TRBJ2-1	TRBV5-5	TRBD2	ASSRNLMRGGLSYNEQF
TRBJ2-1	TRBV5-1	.	ASSLYQSSYNEQF
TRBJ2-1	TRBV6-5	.	ASWTTRYEQF
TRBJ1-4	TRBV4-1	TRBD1	ASSQNDRVNEKLF
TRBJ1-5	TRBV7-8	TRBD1	ASRADRHRQPQH
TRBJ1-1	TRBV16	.	ASSQSVQNTEAF